This TCR beta chain appears in the sequencing data of a study of naive and memory T cell subsets. Four PCR rounds used nested alpha and beta constant region primers plus the SP2 primer. Each CDR3 protein gets one entry after TCRdb re-called the UMI-ligation and nested PCR reads with MiXCR. The repertoire holds about 30,000 distinct CDR3 sequences, with less than 8.5% as singletons. The treatment: skin biopsy from PPD injection site in Mantoux-positive individual. The library had UMIs added by 3' ligation of an oligonucleotide to TCR cDNA. At least ten counts were recorded for this clonotype. The V end lost 4 bases, the J end lost 7 bases, and 13 bases lay between the germline ends. This CDR3 comprises 13 residues. The V gene's germline CDR1 is MNHNY and CDR2 SVGAGI (reference sequence).

The specimen was skin, collected from a tuberculin skin test site. The sequence derives from an adult in good health. The genes are TRBV6-6 and TRBJ1-1; unclear D gene. CDR3 nucleotide sequence: TGTGCCAGCAGTTCTCAGCCGGGAGGTGAAGCTTTCTTT. This gives the protein CASSSQPGGEAFF.